This T cell receptor beta chain is drawn from a study of cytomegalovirus exposure and HLA in healthy donors. Concerning this clone: Its antigen is not identified. Given the absence of the conserved phenylalanine or tryptophan at the CDR3 end, a read error is likely. No DNA is shown, since the ends of the CDR3 on it are uncertain; the CDR3 is the one TCRdb lists.

These donors, healthy bone marrow donors, were studied. Study-wide findings and caveats: Immune exposure information available was restricted to CMV serostatus.

It was with 60 Vbeta and 13 Jbeta primers that the PCR ran. Here immunoSEQ multiplex PCR was the method, and the copy in TCRdb shows in-frame clones only, minus some. The top ten clones hold 2% to 3% of a sample with 84,000 or so clones, 65% to 85% of them seen once. The CDR3 is 11 amino acids in total, end residues counted. Germline CDR1 and CDR2: GTSNPN and SVGIG (reference sequence). The V gene is TRBV30, the J gene TRBJ2-2; TRBD1, the table's D call, lacks a check against the DNA. The source is a woman in her forties or fifties in good health and CMV-seronegative. The sample comprised PBMCs. CDR3 loop: CAWRKQHRGSG.